The present T cell receptor (beta chain) was sequenced within a study of Ad26.COV2.S vaccination and SARS-CoV-2 variants. Study-level background: Into the muscle, Ad26.COV2.S was dosed once or twice, 56 days apart.

With respect to this clone: Its antigen is still unknown.

Treatment here: some 20 received Ad26.COV2.S at low or high dose, single or two shots; roughly five received placebo; per-sample allocation not given. It was on day 63 after the first vaccine or placebo injection that samples were taken. Repertoires were generated with immunoSEQ multiplex PCR, while TCRdb's copy carries only in-frame clones and drops some. The sample consists of about 440,000 clones, 70% to 90% of them appearing once. Overall study findings and caveats: Vaccinees reportedly had broad spike-specific CD8+ and CD4+ T cell responses. Placebo recipients showed lower spike-specific TCR breadth than vaccinees.

Trimming at V came to 2 bases and at J to 8 bases, leaving 18 bases not matched to a gene. Germline lookup yields CDR1 SGHRS and CDR2 YFSETQ. CDR3 length equals 18 residues. V gene TRBV5-1 combines with J gene TRBJ1-2, with TRBD1 matching over 10 bases. This TCR derives from a person aged 18-65 years who received the Ad26.COV2.S COVID-19 vaccine or a placebo. The material was peripheral blood, obtained in a trial of Ad26.COV2.S vaccine versus placebo. The CDR3 here is CASSFGWRGSGTGAGYTF. The CDR3 DNA reads TGCGCCAGCAGCTTCGGGTGGAGGGGGTCCGGGACAGGGGCCGGCTACACCTTC.